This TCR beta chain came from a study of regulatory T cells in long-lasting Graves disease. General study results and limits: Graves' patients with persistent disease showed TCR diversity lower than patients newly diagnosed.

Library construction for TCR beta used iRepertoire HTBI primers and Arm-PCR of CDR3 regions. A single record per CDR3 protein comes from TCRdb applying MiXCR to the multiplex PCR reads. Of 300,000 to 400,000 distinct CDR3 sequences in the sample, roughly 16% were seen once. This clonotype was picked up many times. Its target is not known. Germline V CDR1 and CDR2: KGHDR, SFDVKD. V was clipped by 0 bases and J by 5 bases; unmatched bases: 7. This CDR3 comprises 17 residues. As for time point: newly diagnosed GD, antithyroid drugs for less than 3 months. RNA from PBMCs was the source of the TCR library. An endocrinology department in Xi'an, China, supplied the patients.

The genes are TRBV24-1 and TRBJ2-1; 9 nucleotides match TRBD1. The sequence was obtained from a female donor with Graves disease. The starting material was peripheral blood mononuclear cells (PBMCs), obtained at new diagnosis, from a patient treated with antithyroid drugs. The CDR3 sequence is CATSDLRAQGAHNEQFF. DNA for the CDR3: TGTGCCACCAGTGATTTGAGGGCACAGGGGGCCCACAATGAGCAGTTCTTC.